Listed here are 14 T cell receptor beta chains from one sample, sequenced in a study of Graves' ophthalmopathy and Graves' hyperthyroidism. Researchers took RNA transcripts and amplified TCR beta CDR3 regions from them. An initial RT-PCR round employing HTBI primers preceded a second-round multiplex PCR. TCRdb itself ran the multiplex PCR reads through MiXCR, one entry per CDR3 protein. The sample shows 600,000 to 650,000 distinct CDR3 sequences, about 20% of them seen only once. Sequencing was carried out using peripheral blood. The source is a woman aged 18 to 35 with stable Graves' hyperthyroidism. Some clones in this sample may be carry-over from other donors' samples.

This clonotype was detected ten times or more. The chain uses TRBV12-3 or TRBV12-4 and TRBJ1-1, with no clear D. Trimming removed 1 base at V and 4 bases at J, with 4 bases between. CDR3 length equals 12 residues. The CDR3 spells CASSLEPTEAFF. CDR3 coding DNA: TGTGCCAGCAGTTTAGAGCCCACTGAAGCTTTCTTT.

In this sample, this clonotype turned up many times. The V and J genes are TRBV7-9 and TRBJ1-1, with D unresolved. CDR1 is SEHNR and CDR2 is FQNEAQ in the germline V gene (reference sequence). This CDR3 spans 13 amino acids. V was shortened by 1 base and J by 2 bases, with 5 bases between the two germline ends. This CDR3 reads CASSLDFNTEAFF. CDR3 in DNA: TGTGCCAGCAGCTTAGATTTCAACACTGAAGCTTTCTTT.

The table lists this clonotype with many counts. The rearrangement uses TRBV12-3 or TRBV12-4 and TRBJ1-2; perhaps TRBD1 as D (5 bases). Trimming removed 6 bases at V and 3 bases at J, with 11 bases between. This CDR3 is 13 amino acids long. CDR3 nucleotide sequence: TGTGCCAGCAGCTCCGGGACTCACTATGGCTACACCTTC. The encoded protein is CASSSGTHYGYTF.

This clonotype was recorded many times. The V call is TRBV6-4, the J call TRBJ2-2, with 8 bases matching TRBD2. The CDR3 loop spans 15 amino acids. Germline loops: CDR1 MRHNA, CDR2 SNTAGT. V was clipped by 7 bases and J by 7 bases; unmatched bases: 11. The CDR3 is CASTFQSGSSGELFF. In DNA, the CDR3 is TGTGCCAGCACTTTCCAAAGCGGGAGCAGCGGGGAGCTGTTTTTT.

As to this clonotype: Its ends do not fully match the called genes, so a read error is possible. The chain employs TRBV7-9 and TRBJ2-5, with D hard to call. CDR3 length equals 14 residues. Looked up from germline, CDR1 is SEHNR and CDR2 is FQNEAQ (reference sequence). The CDR3 protein is CVSSLTVQKETQYF. The CDR3 DNA sequence: TGTGTCAGCAGCTTAACTGTACAGAAAGAGACCCAGTACTTC.

Ten or more counts support this clonotype. The chain joins TRBV20-1 to TRBJ2-7, with a tentative D call TRBD2 (5 bases). V was pared by 3 bases and J by 1 base, with 10 bases between. The CDR3 is made up of 13 amino acids. CDR1 is DFQATT and CDR2 is SNEGSKA in the germline V gene (reference sequence). The DNA for the CDR3 is TGCAGTGCTAGGCGGGCCACGTCCTACGAGCAGTACTTC. Translating it yields CSARRATSYEQYF.

In its sample, this clonotype was seen a few times. The rearrangement links TRBV9 to TRBJ1-3; D remains unclear. V was trimmed by 6 bases and J by 0 bases, leaving 10 bases between them. The CDR3 spans 14 residues. Per germline, CDR1 SGDLS and CDR2 YYNGEE. CDR3 bases: TGTGCCAGCACCCCCAGGAGCTCTGGAAACACCATATATTTT. This encodes CASTPRSSGNTIYF.

With respect to this clonotype: Given a much more abundant clone one base away, this may be a read error. The CDR3 does not end in the conserved phenylalanine or tryptophan, so this is likely a read error. The V gene is TRBV12-3 or TRBV12-4, the J gene TRBJ1-1; D gene ambiguous. V was clipped by 4 bases and J by 1 base, with 10 bases between them. The CDR3 spans 14 residues. The CDR3 sequence is CASSSPNRNTEAFL. Written as DNA, the CDR3 is TGTGCCAGCAGTTCGCCTAACAGGAACACTGAAGCTTTCTTG.

CDR3 loop: CASSWGLQGTGELFF. DNA of the CDR3: TGCGCCAGCAGCTGGGGACTGCAAGGGACCGGGGAGCTGTTTTTT. V and J are TRBV5-1 and TRBJ2-2; possible D gene TRBD2, 6 bases. The CDR3 is 15 residues long. Germline V gene sequence: CDR1 SGHRS, CDR2 YFSETQ. V shed 3 bases and J shed 5 bases, with 14 bases lying between them.

This clonotype was counted many times. The V and J genes are TRBV27 and TRBJ1-1; D is ambiguous. This CDR3 spans 10 amino acids. V lost 9 bases, J lost 6 bases, and 8 bases lay in between. Germline V gives CDR1 MNHEY, CDR2 SMNVEV (reference sequence). CDR3 sequence (DNA): TGTGCCAGTGGGTACCCTGAAGCTTTCTTT. This codes for CASGYPEAFF.

Only a few counts were recorded for this clonotype. A much larger clonotype is one base distant, so this may be a read error. The rearrangement uses TRBV6-1 and TRBJ2-7; D unclear. CDR1 is MNHNS, CDR2 SASEGT, per germline. CDR3 length: 12 residues. Deletions cut 4 bases from V and 2 bases from J, with 6 bases between. The CDR3, as DNA: TGTGCCAGCAGTGTGGTCGCCTACGAGCAGTACTTC. This codes for CASSVVAYEQYF.

This clonotype was recorded many times. This chain connects TRBV5-1 to TRBJ1-2; D ambiguous. Germline lookup yields CDR1 SGHRS and CDR2 YFSETQ. The CDR3 loop spans 13 amino acids. The V end lost 0 bases, the J end lost 4 bases, and 7 bases lay between the germline ends. The CDR3 here is CASSLDAAYGYTF. The CDR3 bases are TGCGCCAGCAGCTTGGACGCAGCCTATGGCTACACCTTC.

This clonotype was counted a few times. The chain uses TRBV3-1 and TRBJ1-2, with unresolved D. V lost 4 bases, J lost 1 base, and 10 bases lay in between. The germline V gene has CDR1 LGHDT and CDR2 YNNKEL (reference sequence). There are 14 residues in the CDR3. CDR3 in amino acids: CASSLRAFNYGYTF. The CDR3 nucleotides are TGTGCCAGCAGCCTTCGGGCCTTTAACTATGGCTACACCTTC. Full variable domain (rest looked up from reference TRBV3-1 and TRBJ1-2): DTAVSQTPKYLVTQMGNDKSIKCEQNLGHDTMYWYKQDSKKFLKIMFSYNNKELIINETVPNRFSPKSPDKAHLNLHINSLELGDSAVYFCASSLRAFNYGYTFGSGTRLTVV.

This clonotype was counted at least ten times. The chain is built from TRBV6-5 and TRBJ2-6; 7 bases line up with TRBD1. CDR1 is MNHEY and CDR2 is SVGAGI in the germline V gene. Trimming cost V 3 bases and J 0 bases; bases outside gene matches: 5. There are 17 residues in the CDR3. The CDR3 spells CASSYWTGLSGANVLTF. The CDR3 bases are TGTGCCAGCAGTTATTGGACAGGACTCTCTGGGGCCAACGTCCTGACTTTC.